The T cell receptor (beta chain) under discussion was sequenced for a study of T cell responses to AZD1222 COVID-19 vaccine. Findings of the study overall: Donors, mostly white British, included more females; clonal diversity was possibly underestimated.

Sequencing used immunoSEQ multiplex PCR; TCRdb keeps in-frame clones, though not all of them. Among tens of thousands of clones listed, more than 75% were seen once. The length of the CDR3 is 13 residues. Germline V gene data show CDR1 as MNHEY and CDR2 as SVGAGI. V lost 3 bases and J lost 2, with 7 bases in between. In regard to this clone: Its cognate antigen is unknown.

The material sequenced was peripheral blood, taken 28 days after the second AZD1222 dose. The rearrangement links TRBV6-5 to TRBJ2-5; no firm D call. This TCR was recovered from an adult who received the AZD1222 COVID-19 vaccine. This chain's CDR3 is CASSYYSQETQYF. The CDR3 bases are TGTGCCAGCAGTTATTACAGTCAAGAGACCCAGTACTTC.